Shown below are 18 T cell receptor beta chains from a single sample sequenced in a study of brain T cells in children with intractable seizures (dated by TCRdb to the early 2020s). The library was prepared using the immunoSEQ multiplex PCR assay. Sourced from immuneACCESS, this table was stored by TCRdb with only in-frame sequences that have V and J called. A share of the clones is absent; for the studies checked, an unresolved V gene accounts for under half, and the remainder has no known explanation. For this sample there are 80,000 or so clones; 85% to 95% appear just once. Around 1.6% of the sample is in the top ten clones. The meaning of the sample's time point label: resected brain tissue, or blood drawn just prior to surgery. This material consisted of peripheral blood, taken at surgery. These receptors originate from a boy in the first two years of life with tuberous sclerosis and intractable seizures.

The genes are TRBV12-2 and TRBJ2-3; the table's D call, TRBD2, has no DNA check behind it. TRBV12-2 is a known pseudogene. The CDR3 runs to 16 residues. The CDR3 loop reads CASRLGGREGQDTQYF. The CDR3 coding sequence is TGTGCAAGTCGCTTAGGCGGGCGGGAGGGCCAAGATACGCAGTATTTT.

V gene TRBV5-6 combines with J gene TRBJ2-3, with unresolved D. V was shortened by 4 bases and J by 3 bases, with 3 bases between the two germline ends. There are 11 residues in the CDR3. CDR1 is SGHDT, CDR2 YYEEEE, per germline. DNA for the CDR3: TGTGCCAGCAGCCAGACAGATACGCAGTATTTT. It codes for CASSQTDTQYF.

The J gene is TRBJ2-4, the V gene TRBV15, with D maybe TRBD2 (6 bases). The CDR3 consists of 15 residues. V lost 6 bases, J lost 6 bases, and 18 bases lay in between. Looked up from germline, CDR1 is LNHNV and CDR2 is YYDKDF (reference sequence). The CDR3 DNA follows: TGTGCCACCAGATCTCTTCCGGACTACACAAACATTCAGTACTTC. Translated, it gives CATRSLPDYTNIQYF.

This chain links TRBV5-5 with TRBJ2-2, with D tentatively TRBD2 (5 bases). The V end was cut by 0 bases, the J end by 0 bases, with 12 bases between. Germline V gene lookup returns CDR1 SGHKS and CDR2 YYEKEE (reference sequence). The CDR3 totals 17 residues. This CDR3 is CASSLDQRATNTGELFF. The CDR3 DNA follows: TGTGCCAGCAGCTTGGATCAGAGGGCGACGAACACCGGGGAGCTGTTTTTT.

The CDR3 is CASSSPSLYEQYF. For the CDR3, the DNA is TGTGCCAGCAGTTCTCCGTCCCTATACGAGCAGTACTTC. V is TRBV7-9 and J is TRBJ2-7; D remains ambiguous. CDR3 length equals 13 residues. Germline lookup yields CDR1 SEHNR and CDR2 FQNEAQ (reference sequence). Trimming shortened V by 6 bases and J by 4 bases, and 13 bases separated the two germline ends.

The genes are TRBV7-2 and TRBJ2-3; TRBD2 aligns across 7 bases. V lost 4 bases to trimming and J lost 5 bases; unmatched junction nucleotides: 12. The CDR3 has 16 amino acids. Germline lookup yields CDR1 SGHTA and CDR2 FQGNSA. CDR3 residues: CASSSEGSGVIDTQYF. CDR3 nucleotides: TGTGCCAGCAGCTCCGAGGGCAGCGGGGTAATAGATACGCAGTATTTT.

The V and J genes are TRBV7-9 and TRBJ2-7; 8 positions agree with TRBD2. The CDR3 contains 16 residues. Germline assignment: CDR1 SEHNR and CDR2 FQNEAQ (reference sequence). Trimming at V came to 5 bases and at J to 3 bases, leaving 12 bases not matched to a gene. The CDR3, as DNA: TGTGCCAGCAGCCAAGGTGAAGGGCTAGCGGGCTACGAGCAGTACTTC. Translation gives CASSQGEGLAGYEQYF. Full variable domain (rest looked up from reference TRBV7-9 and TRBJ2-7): DTGVSQNPRHKITKRGQNVTFRCDPISEHNRLYWYRQTLGQGPEFLTYFQNEAQLEKSRLLSDRFSAERPKGSFSTLEIQRTEQGDSAMYLCASSQGEGLAGYEQYFGPGTRLTVT.

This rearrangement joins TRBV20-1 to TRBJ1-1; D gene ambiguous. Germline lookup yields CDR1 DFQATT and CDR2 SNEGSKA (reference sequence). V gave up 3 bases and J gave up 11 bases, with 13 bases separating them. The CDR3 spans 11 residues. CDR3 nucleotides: TGCAGTGCTAGTAGGTGGGAGGCGGCTTTCTTT. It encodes CSASRWEAAFF.

CDR3 residues: CASSAGTTNEQYF. The CDR3 DNA reads as TGTGCCAGCAGCGCAGGGACAACCAACGAGCAGTACTTC. V and J are TRBV9 and TRBJ2-7; maybe TRBD1 (6 bases). In germline, CDR1 is SGDLS, CDR2 YYNGEE. Deletions cut 3 bases from V and 5 bases from J, with 12 bases between. This CDR3 comprises 13 residues. Together with reference TRBV9 and TRBJ2-7, the CDR3 gives the full variable domain: DSGVTQTPKHLITATGQRVTLRCSPRSGDLSVYWYQQSLDQGLQFLIQYYNGEERAKGNILERFSAQQFPDLHSELNLSSLELGDSALYFCASSAGTTNEQYFGPGTRLTVT.

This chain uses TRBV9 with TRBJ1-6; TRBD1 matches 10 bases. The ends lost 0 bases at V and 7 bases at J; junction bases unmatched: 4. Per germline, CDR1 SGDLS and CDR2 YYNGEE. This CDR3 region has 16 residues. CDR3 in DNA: TGTGCCAGCAGCGTAGGGGGGACAGGGGTCAATTCACCCCTCCACTTT. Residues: CASSVGGTGVNSPLHF.

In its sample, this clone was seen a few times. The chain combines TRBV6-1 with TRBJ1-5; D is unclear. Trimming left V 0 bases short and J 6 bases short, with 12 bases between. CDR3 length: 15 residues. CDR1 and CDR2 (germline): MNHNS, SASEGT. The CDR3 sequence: CASSEAVGVGQPQHF. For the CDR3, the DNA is TGTGCCAGCAGTGAAGCAGTCGGGGTAGGTCAGCCCCAGCATTTT.

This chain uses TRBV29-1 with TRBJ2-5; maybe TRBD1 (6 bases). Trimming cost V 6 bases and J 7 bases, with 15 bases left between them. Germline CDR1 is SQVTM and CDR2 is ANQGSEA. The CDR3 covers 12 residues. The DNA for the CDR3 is TGCAGCGTAACAGGGCCCTCGGGGACCCAGTACTTC. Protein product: CSVTGPSGTQYF.

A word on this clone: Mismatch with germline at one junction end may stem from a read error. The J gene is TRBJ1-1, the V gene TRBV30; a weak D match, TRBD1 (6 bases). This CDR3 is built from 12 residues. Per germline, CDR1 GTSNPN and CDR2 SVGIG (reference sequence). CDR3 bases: TGTGCCGGGAGGGGGTCAAACACTGAAGCTTTCTTT. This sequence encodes CAGRGSNTEAFF.

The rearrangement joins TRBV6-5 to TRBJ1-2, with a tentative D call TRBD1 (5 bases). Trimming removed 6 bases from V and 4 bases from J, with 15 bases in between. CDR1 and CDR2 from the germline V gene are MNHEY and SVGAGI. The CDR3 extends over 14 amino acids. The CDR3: CASRGAELPYGYTF. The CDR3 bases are TGTGCCAGCAGAGGGGCCGAACTACCCTATGGCTACACCTTC.

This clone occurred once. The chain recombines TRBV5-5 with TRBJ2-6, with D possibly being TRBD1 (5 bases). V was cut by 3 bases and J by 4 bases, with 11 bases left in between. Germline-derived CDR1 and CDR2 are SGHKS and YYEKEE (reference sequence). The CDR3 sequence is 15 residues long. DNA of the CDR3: TGTGCCAGCAGCTATTACAGGTCGGGGGCCAACGTCCTGACTTTC. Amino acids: CASSYYRSGANVLTF.

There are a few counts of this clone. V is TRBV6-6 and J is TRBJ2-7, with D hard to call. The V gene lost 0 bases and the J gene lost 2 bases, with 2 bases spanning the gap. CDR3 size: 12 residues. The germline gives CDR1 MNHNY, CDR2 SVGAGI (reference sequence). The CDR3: CASSYSTYEQYF. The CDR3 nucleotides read TGTGCCAGCAGTTACTCTACCTACGAGCAGTACTTC.

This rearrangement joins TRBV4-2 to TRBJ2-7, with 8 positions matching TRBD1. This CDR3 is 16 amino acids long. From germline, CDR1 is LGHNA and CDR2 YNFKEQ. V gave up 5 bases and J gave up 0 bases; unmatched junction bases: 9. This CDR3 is CASSFTGTGASYEQYF. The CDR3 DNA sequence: TGTGCCAGCAGCTTCACCGGGACAGGCGCCTCCTACGAGCAGTACTTC.

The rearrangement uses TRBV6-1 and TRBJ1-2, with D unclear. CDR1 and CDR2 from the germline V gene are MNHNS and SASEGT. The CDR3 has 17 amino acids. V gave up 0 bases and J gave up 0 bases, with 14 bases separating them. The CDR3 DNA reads TGTGCCAGCAGTGAAGCTGCGGGAGGAACATCTAACTATGGCTACACCTTC. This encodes CASSEAAGGTSNYGYTF.